The 11 T cell receptor beta chains given below trace back to one sample, sequenced in a study of T cell changes during pregnancy in multiple sclerosis. TCRdb's copy holds only in-frame clones and misses some; the assay was immunoSEQ multiplex PCR. The sample holds some 59,000 clones; about 89% are singletons and the top ten take about 2.5%. The material sequenced was peripheral blood, taken in the first trimester of pregnancy. All receptors come from a female donor with multiple sclerosis, enrolled in a pregnancy study.

This rearrangement joins TRBV7-9 to TRBJ2-7, with D maybe TRBD2 (5 bases). CDR3 size: 17 residues. Trimming shortened V by 5 bases and J by 0 bases, and 20 bases separated the two germline ends. Germline CDR1 and CDR2: SEHNR and FQNEAQ (reference sequence). The CDR3 nucleotides read TGTGCCAGCAGCGGTAGCGTTAACACTACCCCCTCCTACGAGCAGTACTTC. This sequence encodes CASSGSVNTTPSYEQYF.

The chain recombines TRBV10-3 with TRBJ2-1; TRBD1 matches 8 bases. Unmatched junction bases numbered 6, after V lost 3 bases and J lost 5 bases. Per the germline V gene, CDR1 is ENHRY and CDR2 is SYGVKD. CDR3 length equals 15 residues. This chain's CDR3 is CAISDGQGRDNEQFF. CDR3 DNA: TGTGCCATCAGTGATGGACAGGGCCGCGACAATGAGCAGTTCTTC.

CDR3 loop: CASTDSETPQETQYF. The CDR3, as DNA: TGTGCCAGCACGGACTCCGAGACACCCCAAGAGACCCAGTACTTC. This rearrangement joins TRBV2 to TRBJ2-5, with D perhaps TRBD2 (5 bases). Germline CDR1 is SNHLY and CDR2 is FYNNEI. This CDR3 is built from 15 residues. Trimming stripped 7 bases from V and 1 base from J, with 16 bases between.

The chain couples TRBV29-1 to TRBJ2-2, with unresolved D. This CDR3 contains 11 residues. The V gene lost 7 bases and the J gene lost 6 bases, with 9 bases spanning the gap. CDR1 and CDR2 (germline): SQVTM, ANQGSEA. The CDR3 nucleotides read TGCAGCGCCCGAGAGTCCGGGGAGCTGTTTTTT. It yields the protein CSARESGELFF.

V gene TRBV5-1 combines with J gene TRBJ2-7, with 8 nucleotides matching TRBD2. CDR1 and CDR2 (germline): SGHRS, YFSETQ. The CDR3 has 15 residues. J lost 3 bases, V lost 4 bases, and 9 bases had no gene match. Here the CDR3 reads CASSPVSGSDYEQYF. The CDR3 DNA reads TGCGCCAGCAGCCCGGTCAGCGGGAGTGACTACGAGCAGTACTTC.

The chain carries TRBV30 and TRBJ1-2, with D unclear. Trimming took off 1 base at V and 7 bases at J, with 10 bases between the two ends. Germline assignment: CDR1 GTSNPN and CDR2 SVGIG (reference sequence). The CDR3 is 12 amino acids. Here the CDR3 reads CAWSAWEGGYTF. The DNA of the CDR3 is TGTGCCTGGAGTGCGTGGGAGGGTGGCTACACCTTC.

The chain carries TRBV6-1 and TRBJ2-3; TRBD2 aligns across 11 bases. The V segment lost 0 bases and the J segment 4 bases; nucleotides outside the gene matches: 6. The V gene's germline CDR1 is MNHNS and CDR2 SASEGT. The CDR3 is 17 amino acids. The DNA for the CDR3 is TGTGCCAGCAGTGAAGCGCCTAGCGGGAGGATCCCAGATACGCAGTATTTT. As protein: CASSEAPSGRIPDTQYF.

This clone was detected only a few times. This chain links TRBV7-8 with TRBJ2-3; tentatively, D is TRBD2 (6 bases). Between the trimmed V and J ends, which lost 5 bases and 1 base, there was a span of 16 bases. This CDR3 comprises 16 residues. Germline CDR1 and CDR2: SGHVS and FQNEAQ. CDR3 sequence: CASSTRRALGTDTQYF. The DNA for the CDR3 is TGTGCCAGCAGCACCCGGAGGGCCCTCGGCACAGATACGCAGTATTTT.

This clone showed up just a few times. The chain links TRBV19 to TRBJ2-7, with 9 bases lining up with TRBD1. Germline V CDR1 and CDR2: LNHDA, SQIVND (reference sequence). Trimming at V came to 7 bases and at J to 1 base, leaving 8 bases not matched to a gene. The CDR3 loop spans 15 amino acids. The CDR3: CASTPGQGLSYEQYF. CDR3 DNA: TGTGCCAGTACCCCGGGACAGGGACTATCCTACGAGCAGTACTTC.

V and J are TRBV6-1 and TRBJ2-5; 8 bases match TRBD1. The CDR3 sequence is 15 residues long. After removal of 6 bases from V and 5 bases from J, the junction contained 11 bases not matched to a gene. The V gene's germline CDR1 is MNHNS and CDR2 SASEGT. Here the CDR3 reads CASRRGGQGRETQYF. As DNA, the CDR3 is TGTGCCAGCAGGAGGGGAGGACAGGGTCGCGAGACCCAGTACTTC.

The chain employs TRBV2 and TRBJ1-5; perhaps TRBD1 as D (5 bases). The CDR3 is made up of 14 amino acids. Trimming stripped 2 bases from V and 7 bases from J, with 12 bases between. CDR1 SNHLY and CDR2 FYNNEI come from the germline V gene. The CDR3 nucleotides are TGTGCCAGCAGTGAAATGGGAGGGGACCAGCCCCAGCATTTT. Translation: CASSEMGGDQPQHF. Using reference TRBV2 and TRBJ1-5 for the parts outside the CDR3, the full variable domain is EPEVTQTPSHQVTQMGQEVILRCVPISNHLYFYWYRQILGQKVEFLVSFYNNEISEKSEIFDDQFSVERPDGSNFTLKIRSTKLEDSAMYFCASSEMGGDQPQHFGDGTRLSIL.